These 15 T cell receptor beta chains were sequenced from one sample in a study of blood T cells in healthy people across ages. Alongside a J-beta primer mix, a sample-barcoded 5' primer served in a second PCR lasting roughly 6 to 11 cycles. TCRdb itself ran the 5' RACE reads through MiXCR, one entry per CDR3 protein. This sample has some 1.6 million distinct CDR3 sequences, with around 36% found just once. Sequencing was performed on blood. These receptors all stem from a woman aged 30 to 39 in good health.

J is TRBJ2-1 and V is TRBV20-1, with unresolved D. CDR3 length: 11 amino acids. V was shortened by 0 bases and J by 7 bases, with 4 bases between the two germline ends. Per germline, CDR1 DFQATT and CDR2 SNEGSKA (reference sequence). The CDR3 spells CSARELNEQFF. The CDR3 nucleotides are TGCAGTGCTAGAGAATTAAATGAGCAGTTCTTC.

This clonotype was detected ten times or more. The chain links TRBV20-1 to TRBJ2-5; TRBD2 is a possible D gene (6 bases). CDR3 length equals 13 residues. Trimming shortened V by 6 bases and J by 5 bases, and 16 bases separated the two germline ends. Germline V gives CDR1 DFQATT, CDR2 SNEGSKA (reference sequence). CDR3 DNA sequence: TGCAGTGCGCCCCGCGGCCGGGGGGAGACCCAGTACTTC. Its protein product is CSAPRGRGETQYF.

This chain connects TRBV5-1 to TRBJ2-5; TRBD2 matches at 10 bases. The DNA matches TRBJ2-7 better at its end, which makes the J call doubtful. Germline V gene data show CDR1 as SGHRS and CDR2 as YFSETQ. The CDR3 contains 15 residues. The DNA for the CDR3 is TGCGCCAGCAGCTTCGGCGCTAGCGGGGGTGGCGAGCAGTACTTC. This codes for CASSFGASGGGEQYF.

The rearrangement links TRBV24-1 to TRBJ2-2; D unresolved. Germline CDR1 reads KGHDR; CDR2 reads SFDVKD. With 9 bases removed from V and 5 bases from J, the gap between germline ends came to 12 bases. The length of the CDR3 is 13 residues. This chain's CDR3 is CATPRRKTGELFF. The CDR3, as DNA: TGTGCCACCCCACGAAGGAAAACCGGGGAGCTGTTTTTT.

The chain is built from TRBV11-2 and TRBJ2-2, with D perhaps TRBD1 (5 bases). Germline values: CDR1 SGHAT, CDR2 FQNNGV. Trimming removed 0 bases at V and 7 bases at J, with 15 bases between. This CDR3 is built from 16 residues. DNA for the CDR3: TGTGCCAGCAGCTTAGATCGGCAGGGATTGGGCGGGGAGCTGTTTTTT. Residues: CASSLDRQGLGGELFF.

This clonotype came up a few times. V usage is TRBV12-3 or TRBV12-4 and J usage is TRBJ1-2; D perhaps matches TRBD1 (5 bases). The V end was cut by 1 base, the J end by 7 bases, with 13 bases between. The CDR3 length is 14 residues. Written as DNA, the CDR3 is TGTGCCAGCAGTTTAGATAAGGGGCTTGGTGGCTACACCTTC. Encoded protein: CASSLDKGLGGYTF.

This clonotype was observed a handful of times. The chain joins TRBV6-5 to TRBJ2-1, with 13 bases fitting TRBD2. Losses at the gene ends were 5 bases for V and 5 bases for J; bases not matched to a gene: 6. The CDR3 runs to 16 residues. Germline V CDR1 and CDR2: MNHEY, SVGAGI. The CDR3: CASSVPGLAGNNEQFF. The DNA of the CDR3 is TGTGCCAGCAGTGTACCGGGACTAGCGGGGAACAATGAGCAGTTCTTC.

The CDR3 nucleotides read TGTGCCAGCAGTTTATCGGCAGGGGAGGAGAGCAATGAGCAGTTCTTC. It is translated as CASSLSAGEESNEQFF. The rearrangement uses TRBV27 and TRBJ2-1, with D perhaps given as TRBD1 or TRBD2 (6 bases each). CDR3 length: 16 amino acids. Looked up from germline, CDR1 is MNHEY and CDR2 is SMNVEV (reference sequence). Trimming shortened V by 0 bases and J by 6 bases, and 15 bases separated the two germline ends.

This clonotype has only a few counts. A clone one base away is much larger, so this may be a read error. The chain is built from TRBV29-1 and TRBJ2-5; no definite D call. Germline-derived CDR1 and CDR2 are SQVTM and ANQGSEA. V was pared by 6 bases and J by 1 base, with 9 bases between. The CDR3 runs to 12 residues. The CDR3 region has the DNA TGCAGCGTGGGGAACACCCAAGAGACCCAGTACTTC. It translates to CSVGNTQETQYF.

The chain uses TRBV5-6 and TRBJ2-1, with 7 bases lining up with TRBD1. CDR1 is SGHDT and CDR2 is YYEEEE in the germline V gene. This CDR3 is 15 amino acids long. After removal of 5 bases from V and 1 base from J, the junction contained 6 bases not matched to a gene. The CDR3 DNA reads as TGTGCCAGCAGGCAGGGGGTCGGGTCCTACAATGAGCAGTTCTTC. It yields the protein CASRQGVGSYNEQFF.

The table lists this clonotype with a few counts. The V and J genes are TRBV20-1 and TRBJ2-4; possible D gene TRBD1, 5 bases. This CDR3 has 13 residues. Deletions cut 5 bases from V and 13 bases from J, with 21 bases between. Germline lookup yields CDR1 DFQATT and CDR2 SNEGSKA (reference sequence). CDR3 nucleotides: TGCAGTGCTCCCGTGGGGCCCAGGATAGAGCAGTACTTC. It codes for CSAPVGPRIEQYF.

This clonotype was detected ten times or more. This chain connects TRBV6-1 to TRBJ2-5, with D possibly matching TRBD1 (6 bases). Germline V gene lookup returns CDR1 MNHNS and CDR2 SASEGT. The CDR3 extends over 12 amino acids. Trimming removed 2 bases from V and 5 bases from J, with 6 bases in between. This CDR3 reads CASSEQGETQYF. For the CDR3, the DNA is TGTGCCAGCAGTGAACAGGGGGAGACCCAGTACTTC.

This clonotype turned up a few times. The chain joins TRBV20-1 to TRBJ2-7; 7 positions agree with TRBD2. The CDR3 sequence is 15 residues long. CDR1 is DFQATT and CDR2 is SNEGSKA in the germline V gene (reference sequence). Unmatched junction bases numbered 12, after V lost 3 bases and J lost 4 bases. In DNA form, the CDR3 reads TGCAGTGCTAGTCGGGAGGCGGGACGGGCTTACGAGCAGTACTTC. Amino acids: CSASREAGRAYEQYF.

Points on this clonotype: One junction end does not reproduce the germline sequence, and a read error may be involved. J is TRBJ2-1 and V is TRBV2, with TRBD2 matching over 8 bases. The CDR3 runs 15 residues. The germline CDR1 and CDR2 sequences are SNHLY and FYNNEI. The chain's CDR3 is CASSPSGSSSNEQFF. Here the CDR3 DNA reads TGTGCCAGCAGTCCAAGCGGGAGCTCCTCCAATGAGCAGTTCTTC.

This rearrangement joins TRBV13 to TRBJ1-3; tentatively, D is TRBD1 (6 bases). V shed 5 bases and J shed 3 bases, with 11 bases lying between them. This CDR3 region has 14 residues. CDR1 and CDR2 (germline): PRHDT, FYEKMQ (reference sequence). CDR3 sequence: CASSPTGYGNTIYF. The CDR3 nucleotides read TGTGCCAGCAGCCCAACAGGGTATGGAAACACCATATATTTT.